This T cell receptor beta chain was identified during a study of blood T cell repertoires in COVID-19. Study-level background: Whether acute or convalescent, the COVID-19 samples came from the United States, Italy and Spain.

Trimming pared 4 bases from V and 0 bases from J, leaving 14 bases between. The CDR3 is 15 amino acids. From germline, CDR1 is SGHKS and CDR2 YYEKEE (reference sequence). Profiled with immunoSEQ multiplex PCR; TCRdb holds only in-frame clones, not every one. The sample lists 110,000 to 150,000 clones; roughly 80% were seen once. The receptor comes from a woman in her sixties or seventies with COVID-19, enrolled during active disease. Specimen: peripheral blood. The rearrangement uses TRBV5-5 and TRBJ2-7; D might be TRBD1 (6 bases). The CDR3 sequence is CASSSQGHISYEQYF. The CDR3 nucleotides read TGTGCCAGCAGCAGCCAGGGACACATCTCCTACGAGCAGTACTTC.